These 15 T cell receptor beta chains originate from one sample sequenced in a study of T cells in Graves' hyperthyroidism and ophthalmopathy. RNA transcripts served as the template for amplifying TCR beta CDR3 regions. Using the HTBI primer set, a first-round RT-PCR was run on the TCR CDR3. TCRdb used MiXCR to reprocess the multiplex PCR reads, holding one entry per CDR3 protein. The data show about 640,000 distinct CDR3 sequences, less than 25% seen once. Sequencing used blood. The origin of the receptors is a man in his thirties or forties with Graves' ophthalmopathy.

This clonotype was recorded many times. V gene TRBV28 combines with J gene TRBJ1-2; D is perhaps TRBD1 (6 bases). Germline V gene data show CDR1 as MDHEN and CDR2 as SYDVKM. V was cut by 6 bases and J by 8 bases, with 19 bases left in between. The CDR3 is made up of 14 amino acids. CDR3 DNA sequence: TGTGCCAGCAGGAGCTACAGGGTGGAGTACGGCTACACCTTC. Its translation: CASRSYRVEYGYTF.

The chain combines TRBV29-1 with TRBJ2-2, with 13 bases matching TRBD2. Trimming took 0 bases from V and 7 from J; bases not matched to a gene: 5. Looked up from germline, CDR1 is SQVTM and CDR2 is ANQGSEA. The CDR3 spans 16 residues. Written as DNA, the CDR3 is TGCAGCGTTGAAGAAACGACTAGCGGGAGGATCGGGGAGCTGTTTTTT. Amino acid sequence: CSVEETTSGRIGELFF.

There are many counts of this clonotype. The rearrangement links TRBV11-2 to TRBJ2-1; 12 bases agree with TRBD2. V gave up 4 bases and J gave up 6 bases; unmatched junction bases: 4. The CDR3 has 15 amino acids. The germline CDR1 and CDR2 sequences are SGHAT and FQNNGV. The CDR3 nucleotides are TGTGCCAGCAGCTCTCTAGCGGGAGGGGGCAATGAGCAGTTCTTC. Its translation: CASSSLAGGGNEQFF.

This clonotype has more than one count but fewer than ten. The chain is built from TRBV6-2 or TRBV6-3 and TRBJ2-7; D might be TRBD1 (6 bases). The V end lost 4 bases, the J end lost 6 bases, and 19 bases lay between the germline ends. Germline-derived CDR1 and CDR2 are MNHEY and SVGEGT. This CDR3 is 15 amino acids long. This CDR3 reads CASSSHNRVGGEQYF. The CDR3 nucleotides read TGTGCCAGCAGTTCCCATAACAGGGTTGGGGGCGAGCAGTACTTC.

This clonotype has at least ten counts. As DNA, the CDR3 is TGTGCCAGCAGCACCGGCCGGGGTCACAATGAGCAGTTCTTC. This codes for CASSTGRGHNEQFF. The rearrangement joins TRBV28 to TRBJ2-1; tentative D call: TRBD2 (5 bases). The CDR3 has 14 residues. Trimming cost V 6 bases and J 5 bases, with 14 bases left between them. Germline V gives CDR1 MDHEN, CDR2 SYDVKM.

The gene calls are TRBV10-3 and TRBJ1-5, with D possibly matching TRBD1 (5 bases). Trimming shortened V by 11 bases and J by 1 base, and 15 bases separated the two germline ends. This CDR3 contains 14 residues. Germline V lookup: CDR1 ENHRY, CDR2 SYGVKD. In DNA form, the CDR3 reads TGTGCCGTAAACCCAGGGCCGAGCAATCAGCCCCAGCATTTT. Its translation is CAVNPGPSNQPQHF.

This clonotype has a count of ten or more. The chain couples TRBV7-2 to TRBJ2-1; 8 bases are shared with TRBD2. With V trimmed by 5 bases and J by 9 bases, 15 bases remained unmatched. CDR3 size: 16 residues. In germline, CDR1 is SGHTA, CDR2 FQGNSA. In DNA form, the CDR3 reads TGTGCCAGCAGCCTCCATGGGACTAGTGTTCCAAGTGAGCAGTTCTTC. Translating gives CASSLHGTSVPSEQFF.

The V gene is TRBV5-6, the J gene TRBJ2-1; D is unclear. This CDR3 spans 12 amino acids. V lost 4 bases and J 7 bases, leaving 9 bases between the germline ends. Germline CDR1 is SGHDT and CDR2 is YYEEEE. The CDR3 here is CASSMTGNEQFF. The CDR3, as DNA: TGTGCCAGCAGCATGACTGGAAATGAGCAGTTCTTC.

The chain is built from TRBV6-1 and TRBJ1-4; D is uncertain. Trimming stripped 5 bases from V and 7 bases from J, with 20 bases between. Per the germline V gene, CDR1 is MNHNS and CDR2 is SASEGT. This CDR3 contains 16 residues. The CDR3 DNA follows: TGTGCCAGCAGTTATCGCTTGGGGAAGGAATCTGAAAAACTGTTTTTT. Its protein product is CASSYRLGKESEKLFF.

CDR3 region: CASRGTASGANVLTF. The DNA of the CDR3 is TGTGCCAGCAGGGGGACAGCCTCTGGGGCCAACGTCCTGACTTTC. The chain has TRBV28 and TRBJ2-6; 7 bases match TRBD1. The germline gives CDR1 MDHEN, CDR2 SYDVKM. The CDR3 is made up of 15 amino acids. V lost 6 bases and J lost 0; bases outside the gene matches: 2.

The table lists this clonotype with many counts. The gene calls are TRBV28 and TRBJ2-7; D is ambiguous. The germline V gene encodes CDR1 MDHEN and CDR2 SYDVKM. Trimming removed 6 bases from V and 3 bases from J, with 6 bases in between. This CDR3 has 11 residues. The CDR3 reads CASSTYYEQYF. The CDR3 region has the DNA TGTGCCAGCAGCACTTACTACGAGCAGTACTTC.

In its sample, this clonotype was seen a few times. The rearrangement links TRBV15 to TRBJ2-1; weak D call: TRBD2 (6 bases). Trimming stripped 3 bases from V and 5 bases from J, with 14 bases between. Germline V lookup: CDR1 LNHNV, CDR2 YYDKDF (reference sequence). This CDR3 is 15 amino acids long. The CDR3 DNA reads TGTGCCACCAGCAGCCGGGACTGGGGGGACAATGAGCAGTTCTTC. It specifies CATSSRDWGDNEQFF.

This clonotype has a handful of counts. The genes are TRBV27 and TRBJ2-7, with a tentative D call TRBD2 (6 bases). Germline V gene lookup returns CDR1 MNHEY and CDR2 SMNVEV (reference sequence). V was trimmed by 0 bases and J by 6 bases, leaving 18 bases between them. The CDR3 has 16 residues. The CDR3 reads CASSLSGPGTGTEQYF. The CDR3 region has the DNA TGTGCCAGCAGTTTATCAGGCCCAGGGACTGGGACCGAGCAGTACTTC.

This clonotype was seen ten or more times. The chain recombines TRBV2 with TRBJ2-1; 8 bases agree with TRBD2. The junction had 11 bases not matched to a gene; V was cut back by 7 bases and J by 12 bases. Germline lookup yields CDR1 SNHLY and CDR2 FYNNEI. The CDR3 runs 13 residues. The CDR3 DNA sequence: TGTGCCAGCAAGGGACTAGTAGCGTTGGGGCAGTTCTTC. Protein: CASKGLVALGQFF. The full variable domain, rest sourced from reference TRBV2 and TRBJ2-1, is EPEVTQTPSHQVTQMGQEVILRCVPISNHLYFYWYRQILGQKVEFLVSFYNNEISEKSEIFDDQFSVERPDGSNFTLKIRSTKLEDSAMYFCASKGLVALGQFFGPGTRLTVL.

The chain employs TRBV18 and TRBJ2-3, with D uncertain. V was pared by 1 base and J by 5 bases, with 10 bases between. This CDR3 spans 14 amino acids. Germline CDR1 is KGHSH and CDR2 is LQKENI. This CDR3 is CASSPQGYGDTQYF. In DNA, the CDR3 is TGTGCCAGCTCACCACAGGGATACGGAGATACGCAGTATTTT.